The 25 T cell receptor beta chains given below trace back to one sample, sequenced in a study of technical replicates of blood from several donors. Clones were read by immunoSEQ multiplex PCR, and TCRdb kept only the in-frame ones, dropping some. This sample has about 76,000 clones, with 86% found just once. The material sequenced was PBMCs. These receptors were taken from a human donor in good health. Some clones in this sample may be carry-over from other donors' samples.

This clone turned up a few times. This chain joins TRBV30 and TRBJ1-1; D remains unclear. CDR3 length: 11 residues. Per the germline V gene, CDR1 is GTSNPN and CDR2 is SVGIG (reference sequence). V was trimmed by 0 bases and J by 10 bases, leaving 9 bases between them. The CDR3 here is CAWSVSLVAFF. As DNA, the CDR3 is TGTGCCTGGAGTGTAAGCCTGGTAGCTTTCTTT.

The gene calls are TRBV4-3 and TRBJ2-3; 11 nucleotides match TRBD2. Germline CDR1 and CDR2: LGHNA and YSLEER. This CDR3 spans 16 amino acids. Trimming cost V 0 bases and J 7 bases; bases outside gene matches: 6. The CDR3 loop is CASSQDLLAGENTQYF. DNA for the CDR3: TGCGCCAGCAGCCAAGATCTACTAGCGGGAGAGAATACGCAGTATTTT.

A single count supports this clone. The rearrangement uses TRBV10-3 and TRBJ2-1, with 12 bases matching TRBD2. CDR1 and CDR2 from the germline V gene are ENHRY and SYGVKD. The CDR3 has 13 amino acids. V gave up 8 bases and J gave up 9 bases; unmatched junction bases: 5. The chain's CDR3 is CAIASGGAVEQFF. CDR3 coding DNA: TGTGCCATCGCTAGCGGGGGGGCCGTTGAGCAGTTCTTC.

The chain is built from TRBV5-1 and TRBJ1-5; 7 bases map to TRBD1. Trimming at V came to 0 bases and at J to 4 bases, leaving 7 bases not matched to a gene. CDR1 and CDR2 (germline): SGHRS, YFSETQ. The CDR3 is made up of 16 amino acids. CDR3 loop: CASSLVGTAGNQPQHF. In DNA, the CDR3 is TGCGCCAGCAGCTTGGTGGGGACAGCTGGGAATCAGCCCCAGCATTTT.

This clone showed up just once. The chain recombines TRBV7-9 with TRBJ2-2; D gene uncertain. The V and J ends lost 5 bases and 5 bases respectively, with 6 bases between them. The CDR3 extends over 12 amino acids. In germline, CDR1 is SEHNR, CDR2 FQNEAQ (reference sequence). As DNA, the CDR3 is TGTGCCAGCAGCCCAGGTACCGGGGAGCTGTTTTTT. Translated: CASSPGTGELFF.

V and J are TRBV4-3 and TRBJ2-4; the D is unclear. The CDR3 is made up of 17 amino acids. Deletions cut 1 base from V and 9 bases from J, with 22 bases between. Germline lookup yields CDR1 LGHNA and CDR2 YSLEER. CDR3 sequence: CASSQVSGSSRVGIQYF. For the CDR3, the DNA is TGCGCCAGCAGCCAAGTCTCCGGATCGTCTAGAGTCGGCATTCAGTACTTC.

In this sample, this clone turned up a few times. The J gene is TRBJ2-1, the V gene TRBV30; D unclear. Germline loops: CDR1 GTSNPN, CDR2 SVGIG (reference sequence). Between the trimmed V and J ends, which lost 1 base and 5 bases, there was a span of 9 bases. This CDR3 region has 13 residues. The CDR3 region has the DNA TGTGCCTGGAGTGGTAACTCTGACAATGAGCAGTTCTTC. Encoded protein: CAWSGNSDNEQFF.

The table lists this clone with a count of one. At the DNA level, this CDR3 is encoded by other sequences in the same sample as well. This chain uses TRBV27 with TRBJ2-7; D is ambiguous. There are 14 residues in the CDR3. Germline lookup yields CDR1 MNHEY and CDR2 SMNVEV (reference sequence). Trimming took off 4 bases at V and 4 bases at J, with 14 bases between the two ends. CDR3 nucleotides: TGTGCCAGCAGTTCGTGGTCTGCGCTGTACGAGCAGTACTTC. It translates to CASSSWSALYEQYF.

This chain connects TRBV18 to TRBJ2-3; TRBD1 agrees at 8 bases. Trimming removed 4 bases from V and 6 bases from J; junction bases left unmatched: 12. There are 16 residues in the CDR3. Germline CDR1 and CDR2: KGHSH and LQKENI. DNA of the CDR3: TGTGCCAGCTCACTATTCCGGACAGGGTTAGGGGATACGCAGTATTTT. Protein product: CASSLFRTGLGDTQYF.

This chain uses TRBV7-2 with TRBJ1-1, with 8 nucleotides matching TRBD1. The V and J ends lost 5 bases and 3 bases, in that order; junction bases with no gene match: 5. The CDR3 contains 14 residues. Germline V lookup: CDR1 SGHTA, CDR2 FQGNSA. The DNA for the CDR3 is TGTGCCAGCAGCGTTGACAGGGGTCACACTGAAGCTTTCTTT. The encoded protein is CASSVDRGHTEAFF.

This rearrangement joins TRBV12-5 to TRBJ2-5; 12 bases fit TRBD2. Germline V lookup: CDR1 LGHNT, CDR2 FRNRAP. With 6 bases clipped from V and 1 base from J, the junction kept 6 bases outside the gene matches. The CDR3 contains 16 residues. CDR3 in DNA: TGTGCTAGTGGACCTAGACTAGCGGGGGCCCAAGAGACCCAGTACTTC. It translates to CASGPRLAGAQETQYF.

This chain connects TRBV11-2 to TRBJ2-1, with TRBD1 matching 7 bases. Trimming cost V 3 bases and J 9 bases; bases outside gene matches: 17. CDR1 is SGHAT, CDR2 FQNNGV, per germline. The CDR3 covers 17 residues. The CDR3 loop is CASSLVTGRAPFTEQFF. The CDR3, as DNA: TGTGCCAGCAGCTTGGTGACAGGGAGAGCCCCCTTCACTGAGCAGTTCTTC.

The V and J genes are TRBV10-3 and TRBJ1-5; 8 nucleotides match TRBD1. Germline CDR1 is ENHRY and CDR2 is SYGVKD. CDR3 length equals 15 residues. V gave up 0 bases and J gave up 4 bases; unmatched junction bases: 2. DNA for the CDR3: TGTGCCATCAGTGAGTCGGGACAGGCTAATCAGCCCCAGCATTTT. This gives the protein CAISESGQANQPQHF.

The genes are TRBV15 and TRBJ2-7; TRBD2 matches 13 bases. CDR1 LNHNV and CDR2 YYDKDF come from the germline V gene (reference sequence). V gave up 3 bases and J gave up 4 bases; unmatched junction bases: 18. CDR3 length equals 20 residues. The CDR3 bases are TGTGCCACCAGCAGTGTGGACGGACCGGGACTAGCGGGAATAAGATACGAGCAGTACTTC. Translating gives CATSSVDGPGLAGIRYEQYF.

About this clone itself: Mismatch with germline at one junction end may stem from a read error. The J gene is TRBJ2-1, the V gene TRBV5-4, with 11 bases that match TRBD2. The germline CDR1 and CDR2 sequences are SGHNT and YYREEE (reference sequence). The CDR3 runs 14 residues. This CDR3 is CASSLVVAGGPVLF. For the CDR3, the DNA is TGTGCCAGCAGCTTGGTGGTAGCGGGAGGGCCTGTTCTCTTC.

This chain connects TRBV7-9 to TRBJ2-2, with TRBD1 matching over 7 bases. The CDR3 contains 15 residues. V shed 5 bases and J 3 bases; nucleotides not matched to a gene: 6. Germline CDR1 SEHNR, CDR2 FQNEAQ (reference sequence). CDR3 in DNA: TGTGCCAGCAGCCTGGGACAGATATACACCGGGGAGCTGTTTTTT. Residues: CASSLGQIYTGELFF.

The chain joins TRBV9 to TRBJ2-5, with TRBD2 matching over 10 bases. Germline V CDR1 and CDR2: SGDLS, YYNGEE. V shed 0 bases, J shed 4 bases, and the junction held 3 bases outside the gene matches. This CDR3 contains 15 residues. CDR3 protein: CASSVVAGGGETQYF. The CDR3 coding sequence is TGTGCCAGCAGCGTAGTAGCGGGGGGCGGAGAGACCCAGTACTTC.

This clone is categorized as medium-sized (0.01 to 0.1%). The rearrangement joins TRBV4-2 to TRBJ1-5, with D possibly being TRBD1 (6 bases). Germline assignment: CDR1 LGHNA and CDR2 YNFKEQ. The V and J ends lost 2 bases and 6 bases respectively, with 14 bases between them. The CDR3 loop spans 15 amino acids. The CDR3: CASSQNLGASQPQHF. The DNA for the CDR3 is TGTGCCAGCAGCCAAAATTTGGGGGCGAGTCAGCCCCAGCATTTT.

The chain is built from TRBV4-1 and TRBJ2-5; TRBD2 matches 8 bases. The CDR3 runs to 15 residues. Germline V gene sequence: CDR1 MGHRA, CDR2 YSYEKL. V lost 3 bases, J lost 5 bases, and 8 bases stayed unmatched. The CDR3: CASSHHAGGEETQYF. CDR3 bases: TGCGCCAGCAGCCATCATGCGGGGGGCGAGGAGACCCAGTACTTC.

J is TRBJ2-3 and V is TRBV25-1, with a tentative D call TRBD2 (5 bases). The ends were cut back, 4 bases at V and 4 bases at J, with 12 bases in the middle. The CDR3 length is 14 residues. The V gene's germline CDR1 is MGHDK and CDR2 SYGVNS. CDR3 amino acids: CASSARRQSDTQYF. Written as DNA, the CDR3 is TGTGCCAGCAGTGCCAGGAGGCAGTCAGATACGCAGTATTTT.

The chain is built from TRBV5-1 and TRBJ2-7; tentative D call: TRBD1 (5 bases). Per the germline V gene, CDR1 is SGHRS and CDR2 is YFSETQ. The V and J ends lost 0 bases and 5 bases respectively, with 12 bases between them. CDR3 length equals 14 residues. The DNA for the CDR3 is TGCGCCAGCAGCTTGGTAGGGGCTCCTGACGAGCAGTACTTC. Encoded protein: CASSLVGAPDEQYF.

J is TRBJ1-1 and V is TRBV25-1; TRBD1 matches at 9 bases. CDR1 is MGHDK and CDR2 is SYGVNS in the germline V gene. The CDR3 extends over 13 amino acids. The J segment lost 6 bases and the V segment lost 6 bases, leaving 5 bases of the junction unmatched. For the CDR3, the DNA is TGTGCCAGCAGGGGGACAGGGAGCTCTGAAGCTTTCTTT. It yields the protein CASRGTGSSEAFF.

This clone was picked up many times. The chain is built from TRBV9 and TRBJ2-6; 8 bases align to TRBD1. Germline CDR1 is SGDLS and CDR2 is YYNGEE. V shed 3 bases and J 3 bases; nucleotides not matched to a gene: 8. This CDR3 contains 17 residues. CDR3 bases: TGTGCCAGCAGCGGCTTCCAGGGGGCGGGTGGGGCCAACGTCCTGACTTTC. Protein sequence: CASSGFQGAGGANVLTF.

Notes on this clone: The same CDR3 arises from other DNA sequences in this sample as well. V gene TRBV7-8 combines with J gene TRBJ2-2; D is unclear. V dropped 4 bases and J dropped 2 bases, with 8 bases sitting between them. CDR3 size: 14 residues. Per germline, CDR1 SGHVS and CDR2 FQNEAQ. CDR3 DNA sequence: TGTGCCAGCAGCTCAACAAGAAACACCGGGGAGCTGTTTTTT. Amino acids: CASSSTRNTGELFF.

The chain couples TRBV19 to TRBJ1-4; unclear D gene. The CDR3 extends over 14 amino acids. V was clipped by 7 bases and J by 10 bases, with 19 bases between them. Per the germline V gene, CDR1 is LNHDA and CDR2 is SQIVND (reference sequence). CDR3 bases: TGTGCCAGTACTTACGACGGACGAGAGGGAAAACTGTTTTTT. Residues: CASTYDGREGKLFF.